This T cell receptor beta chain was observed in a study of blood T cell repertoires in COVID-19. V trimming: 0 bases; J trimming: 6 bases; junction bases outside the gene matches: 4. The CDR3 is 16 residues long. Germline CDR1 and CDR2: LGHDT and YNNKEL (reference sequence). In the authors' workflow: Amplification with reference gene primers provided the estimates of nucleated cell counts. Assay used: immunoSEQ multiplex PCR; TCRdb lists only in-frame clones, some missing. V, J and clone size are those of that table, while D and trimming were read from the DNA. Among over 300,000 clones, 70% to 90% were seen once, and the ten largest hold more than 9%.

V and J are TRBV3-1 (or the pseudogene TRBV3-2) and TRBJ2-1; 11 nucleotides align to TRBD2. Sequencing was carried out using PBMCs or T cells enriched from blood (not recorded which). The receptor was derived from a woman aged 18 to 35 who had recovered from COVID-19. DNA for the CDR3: TGTGCCAGCAGCCAAGAGGGTAGCGGGAGGGGCAATGAGCAGTTCTTC. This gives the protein CASSQEGSGRGNEQFF.